This T cell receptor beta chain was sequenced for a study of blood T cell repertoires in COVID-19. Study as a whole: Material from acute and convalescent COVID-19 was sourced from the United States, Italy and Spain.

V lost 0 bases to trimming and J lost 0 bases, with 12 bases between them. Germline CDR1 SGDLS, CDR2 YYNGEE. The length of the CDR3 is 17 residues. Per the authors' pipeline: For nucleated cells, counts were estimated from reference gene primer amplification. Method: immunoSEQ multiplex PCR; TCRdb's copy keeps in-frame clones and lacks some. Clone size and the V and J calls come from that table; the DNA yielded D and trimming. The sample includes some 94,000 clones, 84% of them seen just once. The material sequenced was peripheral blood. This clonotype was sampled from a man in his sixties or seventies with active or convalescent COVID-19. The chain carries TRBV9 and TRBJ2-2, with a possible D match to TRBD1 (6 bases). The CDR3 DNA is TGTGCCAGCAGCGTAGCCCCCGGGACAACGAACACCGGGGAGCTGTTTTTT. This encodes CASSVAPGTTNTGELFF.